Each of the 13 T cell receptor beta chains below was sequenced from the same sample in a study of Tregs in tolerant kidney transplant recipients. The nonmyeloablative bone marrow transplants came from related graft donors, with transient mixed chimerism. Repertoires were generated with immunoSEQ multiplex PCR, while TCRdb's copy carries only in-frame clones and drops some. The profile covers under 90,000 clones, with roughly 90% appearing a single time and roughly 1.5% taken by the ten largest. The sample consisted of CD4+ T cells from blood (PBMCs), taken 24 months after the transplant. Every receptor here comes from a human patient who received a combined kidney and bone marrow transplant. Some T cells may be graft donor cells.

Here the CDR3 reads CASRSSGGRETQYF. CDR3 bases: TGTGCCAGCAGAAGCTCCGGGGGAAGAGAGACCCAGTACTTC. The gene calls are TRBV6-1 and TRBJ2-5; tentative D call: TRBD2 (6 bases). Germline V lookup: CDR1 MNHNS, CDR2 SASEGT. The V end lost 6 bases, the J end lost 4 bases, and 15 bases lay between the germline ends. This CDR3 is built from 14 residues.

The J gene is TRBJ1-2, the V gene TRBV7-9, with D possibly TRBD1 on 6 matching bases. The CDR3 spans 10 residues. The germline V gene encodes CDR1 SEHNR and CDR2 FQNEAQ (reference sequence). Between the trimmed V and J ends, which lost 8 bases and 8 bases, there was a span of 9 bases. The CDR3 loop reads CASLTGGYTF. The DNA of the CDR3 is TGTGCCAGCCTAACAGGGGGCTACACCTTC. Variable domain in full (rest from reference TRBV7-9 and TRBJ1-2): DTGVSQNPRHKITKRGQNVTFRCDPISEHNRLYWYRQTLGQGPEFLTYFQNEAQLEKSRLLSDRFSAERPKGSFSTLEIQRTEQGDSAMYLCASLTGGYTFGSGTRLTVV.

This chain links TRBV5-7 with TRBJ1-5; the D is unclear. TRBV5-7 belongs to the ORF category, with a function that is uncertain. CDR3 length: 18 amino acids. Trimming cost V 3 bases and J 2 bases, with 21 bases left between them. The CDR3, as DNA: TGTGCCAGCAGCTCCCGCCGGCAGGCCCCTGGGTGCAATCAGCCCCAGCATTTT. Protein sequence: CASSSRRQAPGCNQPQHF.

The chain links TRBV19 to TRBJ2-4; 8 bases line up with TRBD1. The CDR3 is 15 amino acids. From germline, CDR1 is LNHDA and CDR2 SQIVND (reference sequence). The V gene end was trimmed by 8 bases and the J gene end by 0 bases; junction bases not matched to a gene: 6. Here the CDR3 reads CASRTGGLAKNIQYF. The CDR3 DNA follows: TGTGCCAGTCGAACAGGGGGTTTAGCCAAAAACATTCAGTACTTC.

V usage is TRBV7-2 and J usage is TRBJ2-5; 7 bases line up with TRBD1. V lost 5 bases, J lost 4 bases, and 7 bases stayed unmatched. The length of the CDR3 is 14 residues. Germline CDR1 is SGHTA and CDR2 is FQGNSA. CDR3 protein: CASSRQGLVETQYF. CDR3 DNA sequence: TGTGCCAGCAGCAGACAGGGTCTGGTAGAGACCCAGTACTTC. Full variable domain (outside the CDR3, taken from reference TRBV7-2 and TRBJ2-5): GAGVSQSPSNKVTEKGKDVELRCDPISGHTALYWYRQSLGQGLEFLIYFQGNSAPDKSGLPSDRFSAERTGGSVSTLTIQRTQQEDSAVYLCASSRQGLVETQYFGPGTRLLVL.

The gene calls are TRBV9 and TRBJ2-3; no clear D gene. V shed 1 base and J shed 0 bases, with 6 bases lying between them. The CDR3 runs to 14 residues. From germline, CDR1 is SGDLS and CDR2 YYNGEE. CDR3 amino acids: CASSVSSSTDTQYF. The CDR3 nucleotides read TGTGCCAGCAGCGTAAGTAGTAGCACAGATACGCAGTATTTT.

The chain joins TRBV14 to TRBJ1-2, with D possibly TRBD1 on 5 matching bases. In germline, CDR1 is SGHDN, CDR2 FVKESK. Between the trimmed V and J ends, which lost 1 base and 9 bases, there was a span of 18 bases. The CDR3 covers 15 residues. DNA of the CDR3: TGTGCCAGCAGCCAAGGGTTGACAGCTAGAGGAAGCTACACCTTC. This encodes CASSQGLTARGSYTF.

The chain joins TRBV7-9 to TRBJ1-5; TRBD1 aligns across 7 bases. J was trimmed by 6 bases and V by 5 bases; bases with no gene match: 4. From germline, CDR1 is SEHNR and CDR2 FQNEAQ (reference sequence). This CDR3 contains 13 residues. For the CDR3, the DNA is TGTGCCAGCAGCCGGACAGGTTTTCAGCCCCAGCATTTT. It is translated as CASSRTGFQPQHF.

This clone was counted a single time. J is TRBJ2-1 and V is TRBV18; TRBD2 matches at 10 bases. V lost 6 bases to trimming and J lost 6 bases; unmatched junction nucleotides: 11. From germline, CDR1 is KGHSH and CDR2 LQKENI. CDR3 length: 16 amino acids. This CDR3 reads CASSRNLAGVSNEQFF. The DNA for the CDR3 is TGTGCCAGCTCGAGGAACCTAGCGGGAGTATCCAATGAGCAGTTCTTC.

As DNA, the CDR3 is TGTGCCAGCAGCTTTTTTAAAAAGGGGTCCACTGAAGCTTTCTTT. Amino acid sequence: CASSFFKKGSTEAFF. The V gene is TRBV7-9, the J gene TRBJ1-1; a weak D match, TRBD1 (5 bases). This CDR3 contains 15 residues. Trimming stripped 3 bases from V and 4 bases from J, with 15 bases between. Germline-derived CDR1 and CDR2 are SEHNR and FQNEAQ (reference sequence).

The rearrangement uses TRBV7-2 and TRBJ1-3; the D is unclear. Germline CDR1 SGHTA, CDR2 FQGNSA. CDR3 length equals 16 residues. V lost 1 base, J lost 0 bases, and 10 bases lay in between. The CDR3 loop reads CASSLVPKSSGNTIYF. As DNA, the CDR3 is TGTGCCAGCAGCTTAGTCCCAAAGAGCTCTGGAAACACCATATATTTT.

The chain's CDR3 is CASSVGTNQETQYF. The CDR3 bases are TGTGCCAGCAGCGTAGGCACTAACCAAGAGACCCAGTACTTC. The gene calls are TRBV9 and TRBJ2-5; no firm D call. The length of the CDR3 is 14 residues. Per the germline V gene, CDR1 is SGDLS and CDR2 is YYNGEE. Trimming took off 0 bases at V and 0 bases at J, with 6 bases between the two ends.

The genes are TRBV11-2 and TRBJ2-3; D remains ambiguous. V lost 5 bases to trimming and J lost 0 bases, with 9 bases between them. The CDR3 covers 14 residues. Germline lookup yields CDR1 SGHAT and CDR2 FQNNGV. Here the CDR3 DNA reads TGTGCCAGCAGCCCCCCAGTCAGCACAGATACGCAGTATTTT. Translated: CASSPPVSTDTQYF.